This note documents a single T cell receptor (beta chain) sequence. What it recognizes is unknown. This CDR3 contains 16 residues. CDR1 is SGHRS, CDR2 YFSETQ, per germline. The data originate from a study of T cells expressing NK-cell markers. Each CDR3 protein gets one entry in TCRdb, which reprocessed the 5' RACE reads and gives no DNA. The sample spans about 370,000 distinct CDR3 sequences; the ten largest clones claim about 10%. Study-wide results and caveats: Dominant NKG2C+ clonotypes were found to form roughly 1.0-7.0% of CD8+ T cells in six donors.

The chain carries TRBV5-1 and TRBJ2-2; checking the TCRdb D call of TRBD2 is not possible without DNA. The receptor was isolated from a woman between 50 and 59 years old in good health. Sequencing input: blood T cells: a sorted CD56 or NKG2C T cell subset, CD4+ or CD8+ T cells, or bulk PBMC T cells (not recorded which). The CDR3 reads CASSLGLLAATGELFF.